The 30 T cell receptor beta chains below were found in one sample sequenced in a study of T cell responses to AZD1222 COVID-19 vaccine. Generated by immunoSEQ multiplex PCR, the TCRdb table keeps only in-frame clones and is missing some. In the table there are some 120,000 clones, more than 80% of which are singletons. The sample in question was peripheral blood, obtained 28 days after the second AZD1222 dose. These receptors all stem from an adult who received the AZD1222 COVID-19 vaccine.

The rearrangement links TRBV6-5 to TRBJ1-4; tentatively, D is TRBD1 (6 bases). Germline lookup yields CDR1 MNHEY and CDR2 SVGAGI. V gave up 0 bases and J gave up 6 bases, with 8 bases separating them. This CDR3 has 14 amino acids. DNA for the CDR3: TGTGCCAGCAGTTACTCGGGACAAGATGAAAAACTGTTTTTT. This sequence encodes CASSYSGQDEKLFF.

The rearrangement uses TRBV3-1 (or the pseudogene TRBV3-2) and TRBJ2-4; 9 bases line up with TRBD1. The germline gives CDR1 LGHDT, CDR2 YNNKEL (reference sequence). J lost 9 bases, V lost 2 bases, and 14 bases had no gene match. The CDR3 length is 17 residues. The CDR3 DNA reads TGTGCCAGCAGCCAACCAGTGGGCCCGGGACAGGGAACCATTCAGTACTTC. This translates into CASSQPVGPGQGTIQYF.

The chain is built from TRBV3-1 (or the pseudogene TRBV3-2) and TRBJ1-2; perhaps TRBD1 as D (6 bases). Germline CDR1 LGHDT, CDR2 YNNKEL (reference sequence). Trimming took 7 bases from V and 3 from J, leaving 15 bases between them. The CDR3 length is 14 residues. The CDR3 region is CASTQGGGYYGYTF. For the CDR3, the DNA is TGTGCCAGCACTCAAGGTGGGGGCTACTATGGCTACACCTTC.

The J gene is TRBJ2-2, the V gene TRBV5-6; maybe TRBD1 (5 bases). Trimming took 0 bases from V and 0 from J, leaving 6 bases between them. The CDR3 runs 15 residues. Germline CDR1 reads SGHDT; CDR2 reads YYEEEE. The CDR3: CASSLGQSNTGELFF. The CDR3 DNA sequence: TGTGCCAGCAGCTTGGGACAGTCGAACACCGGGGAGCTGTTTTTT. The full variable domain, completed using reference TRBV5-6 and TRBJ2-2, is DAGVTQSPTHLIKTRGQQVTLRCSPKSGHDTVSWYQQALGQGPQFIFQYYEEEERQRGNFPDRFSGHQFPNYSSELNVNALLLGDSALYLCASSLGQSNTGELFFGEGSRLTVL.

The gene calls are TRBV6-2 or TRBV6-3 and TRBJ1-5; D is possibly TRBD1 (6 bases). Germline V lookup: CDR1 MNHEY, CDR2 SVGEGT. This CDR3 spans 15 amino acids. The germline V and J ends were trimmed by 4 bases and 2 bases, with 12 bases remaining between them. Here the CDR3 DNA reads TGTGCCAGCAGTTCTCAGGGGCTCCGCAATCAGCCCCAGCATTTT. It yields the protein CASSSQGLRNQPQHF.

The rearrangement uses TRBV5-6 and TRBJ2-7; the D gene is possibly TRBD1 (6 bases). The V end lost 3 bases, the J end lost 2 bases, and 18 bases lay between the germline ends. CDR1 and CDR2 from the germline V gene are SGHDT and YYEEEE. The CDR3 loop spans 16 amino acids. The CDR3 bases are TGTGCCAGCAGCTCCCCTGGACAGTGGGGCCCCTACGAGCAGTACTTC. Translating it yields CASSSPGQWGPYEQYF.

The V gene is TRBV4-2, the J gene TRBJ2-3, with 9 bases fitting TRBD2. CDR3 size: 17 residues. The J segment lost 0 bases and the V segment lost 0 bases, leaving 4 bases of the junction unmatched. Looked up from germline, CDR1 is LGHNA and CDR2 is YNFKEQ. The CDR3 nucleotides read TGTGCCAGCAGCCAAGAGGGGGGACTAGCTAGCACAGATACGCAGTATTTT. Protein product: CASSQEGGLASTDTQYF.

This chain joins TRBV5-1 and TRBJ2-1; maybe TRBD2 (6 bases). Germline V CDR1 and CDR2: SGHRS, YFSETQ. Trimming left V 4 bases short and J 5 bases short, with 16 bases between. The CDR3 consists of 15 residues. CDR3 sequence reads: CASSRSGQSNNEQFF. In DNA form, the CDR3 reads TGCGCCAGCAGCCGTAGCGGCCAGAGTAACAATGAGCAGTTCTTC.

DNA of the CDR3: TGCGCCAGCAGCTCGGACGGGAAAAACATTCAGTACTTC. Translating it yields CASSSDGKNIQYF. V is TRBV5-1 and J is TRBJ2-4; no clear D. This CDR3 has 13 residues. Per the germline V gene, CDR1 is SGHRS and CDR2 is YFSETQ. V dropped 3 bases and J dropped 4 bases, with 8 bases sitting between them. The full variable domain, completed using reference TRBV5-1 and TRBJ2-4, is KAGVTQTPRYLIKTRGQQVTLSCSPISGHRSVSWYQQTPGQGLQFLFEYFSETQRNKGNFPGRFSGRQFSNSRSEMNVSTLELGDSALYLCASSSDGKNIQYFGAGTRLSVL.

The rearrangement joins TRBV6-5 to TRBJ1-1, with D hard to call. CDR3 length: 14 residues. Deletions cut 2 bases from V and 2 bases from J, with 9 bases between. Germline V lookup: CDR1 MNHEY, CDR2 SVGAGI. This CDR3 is CASSYGVANTEAFF. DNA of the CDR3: TGTGCCAGCAGTTACGGGGTGGCTAACACTGAAGCTTTCTTT.

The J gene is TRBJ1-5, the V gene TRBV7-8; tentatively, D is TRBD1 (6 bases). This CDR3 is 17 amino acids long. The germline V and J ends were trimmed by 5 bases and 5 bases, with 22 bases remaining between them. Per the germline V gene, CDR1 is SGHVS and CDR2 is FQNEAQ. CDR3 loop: CASSPRGAVGRHQPQHF. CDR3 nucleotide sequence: TGTGCCAGCAGCCCCCGGGGGGCGGTTGGAAGGCATCAGCCCCAGCATTTT. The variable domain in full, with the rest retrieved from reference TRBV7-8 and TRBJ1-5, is GAGVSQSPRYKVAKRGQDVALRCDPISGHVSLFWYQQALGQGPEFLTYFQNEAQLDKSGLPSDRFFAERPEGSVSTLKIQRTQQEDSAVYLCASSPRGAVGRHQPQHFGDGTRLSIL.

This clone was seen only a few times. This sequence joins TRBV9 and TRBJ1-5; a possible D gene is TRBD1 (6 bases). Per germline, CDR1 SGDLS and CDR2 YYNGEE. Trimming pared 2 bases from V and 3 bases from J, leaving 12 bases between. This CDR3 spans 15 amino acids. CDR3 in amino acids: CASSVTTGNNQPQHF. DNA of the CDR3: TGTGCCAGCAGCGTCACTACAGGGAACAATCAGCCCCAGCATTTT.

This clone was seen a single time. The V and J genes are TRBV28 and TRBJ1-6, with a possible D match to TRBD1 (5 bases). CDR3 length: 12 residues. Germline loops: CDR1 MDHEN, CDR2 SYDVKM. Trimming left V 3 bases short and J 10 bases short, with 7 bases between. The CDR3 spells CASSFQGSPLHF. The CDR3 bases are TGTGCCAGCAGTTTTCAGGGCTCACCCCTCCACTTT. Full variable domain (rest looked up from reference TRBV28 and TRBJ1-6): DVKVTQSSRYLVKRTGEKVFLECVQDMDHENMFWYRQDPGLGLRLIYFSYDVKMKEKGDIPEGYSVSREKKERFSLILESASTNQTSMYLCASSFQGSPLHFGNGTRLTVT.

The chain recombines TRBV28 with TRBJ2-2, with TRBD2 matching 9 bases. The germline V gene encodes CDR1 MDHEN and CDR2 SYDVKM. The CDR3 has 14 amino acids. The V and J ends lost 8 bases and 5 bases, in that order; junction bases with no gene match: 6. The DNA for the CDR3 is TGTGCCAGCCGCGGGGGGGCGGTTACCGGGGAGCTGTTTTTT. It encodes CASRGGAVTGELFF.

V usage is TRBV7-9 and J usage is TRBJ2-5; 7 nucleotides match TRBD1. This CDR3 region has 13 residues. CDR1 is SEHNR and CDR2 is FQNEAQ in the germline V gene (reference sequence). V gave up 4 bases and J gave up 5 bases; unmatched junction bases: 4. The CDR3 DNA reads TGTGCCAGCAGCTCGACAGGGACCGAGACCCAGTACTTC. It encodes CASSSTGTETQYF.

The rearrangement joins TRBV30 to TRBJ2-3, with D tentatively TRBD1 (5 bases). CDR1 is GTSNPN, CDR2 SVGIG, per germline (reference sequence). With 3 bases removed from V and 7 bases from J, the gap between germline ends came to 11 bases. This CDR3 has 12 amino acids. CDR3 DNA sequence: TGTGCCTGGAGGAACCAGGGTTATACGCAGTATTTT. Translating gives CAWRNQGYTQYF.

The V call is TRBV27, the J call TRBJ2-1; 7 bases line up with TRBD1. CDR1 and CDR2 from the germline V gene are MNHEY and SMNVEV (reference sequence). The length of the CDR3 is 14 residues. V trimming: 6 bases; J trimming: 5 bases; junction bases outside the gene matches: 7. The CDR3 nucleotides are TGTGCCAGCAGAACTTTCGACAGGGACAATGAGCAGTTCTTC. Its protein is CASRTFDRDNEQFF.

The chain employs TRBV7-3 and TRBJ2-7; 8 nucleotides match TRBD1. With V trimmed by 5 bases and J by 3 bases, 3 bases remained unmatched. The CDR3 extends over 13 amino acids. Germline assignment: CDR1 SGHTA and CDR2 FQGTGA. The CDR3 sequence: CASSPGQGYEQYF. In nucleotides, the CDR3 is TGTGCCAGCAGCCCAGGACAGGGCTACGAGCAGTACTTC. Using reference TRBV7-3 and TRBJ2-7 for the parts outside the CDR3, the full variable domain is GAGVSQTPSNKVTEKGKYVELRCDPISGHTALYWYRQSLGQGPEFLIYFQGTGAADDSGLPNDRFFAVRPEGSVSTLKIQRTERGDSAVYLCASSPGQGYEQYFGPGTRLTVT.

The CDR3 loop is CASSLGDWAGYTF. DNA for the CDR3: TGTGCCAGCAGCTTAGGGGATTGGGCGGGCTACACCTTC. The chain carries TRBV7-8 and TRBJ1-2; the D is unclear. The germline CDR1 and CDR2 sequences are SGHVS and FQNEAQ. Trimming cost V 1 base and J 8 bases, with 11 bases left between them. The CDR3 has 13 amino acids.

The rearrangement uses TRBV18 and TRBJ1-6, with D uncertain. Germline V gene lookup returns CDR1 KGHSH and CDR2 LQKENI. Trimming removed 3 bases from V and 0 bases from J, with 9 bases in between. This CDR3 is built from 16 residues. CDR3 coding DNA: TGTGCCAGCTCACCTTTCCCTCGCTCCTATAATTCACCCCTCCACTTT. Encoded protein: CASSPFPRSYNSPLHF.

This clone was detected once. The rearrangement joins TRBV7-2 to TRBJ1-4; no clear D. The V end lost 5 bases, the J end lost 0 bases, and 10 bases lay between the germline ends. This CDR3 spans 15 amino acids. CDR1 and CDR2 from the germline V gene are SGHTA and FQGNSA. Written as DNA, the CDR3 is TGTGCCAGCAGCCCGGCCCCTGCAACTAATGAAAAACTGTTTTTT. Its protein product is CASSPAPATNEKLFF.

CDR3: CASSPGGPQGQPQHF. The CDR3 DNA sequence: TGTGCCAGCAGCCCCGGCGGGCCTCAGGGTCAGCCCCAGCATTTT. The rearrangement joins TRBV5-6 to TRBJ1-5, with D tentatively TRBD1 (5 bases). CDR1 is SGHDT, CDR2 YYEEEE, per germline. The V end was cut by 4 bases, the J end by 6 bases, with 17 bases between. The CDR3 totals 15 residues.

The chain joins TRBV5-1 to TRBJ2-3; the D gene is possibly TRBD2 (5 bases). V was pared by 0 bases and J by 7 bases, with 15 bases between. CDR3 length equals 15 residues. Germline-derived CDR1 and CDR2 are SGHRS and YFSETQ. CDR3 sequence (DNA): TGCGCCAGCAGCTTGGCCCCCCTAGCTGCGAATACGCAGTATTTT. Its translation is CASSLAPLAANTQYF.

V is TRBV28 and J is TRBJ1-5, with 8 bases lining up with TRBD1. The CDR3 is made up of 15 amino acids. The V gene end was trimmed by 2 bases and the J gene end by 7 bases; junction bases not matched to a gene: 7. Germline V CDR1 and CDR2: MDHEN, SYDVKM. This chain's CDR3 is CASSLRQGARQPQHF. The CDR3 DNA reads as TGTGCCAGCAGTTTAAGGCAGGGGGCGAGACAGCCCCAGCATTTT.

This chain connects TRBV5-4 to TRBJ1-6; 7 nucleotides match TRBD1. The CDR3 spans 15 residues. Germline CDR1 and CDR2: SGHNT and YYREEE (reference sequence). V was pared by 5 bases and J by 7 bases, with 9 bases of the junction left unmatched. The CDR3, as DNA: TGTGCCAGCAGTCGGACCGGGACAGTGAATTCACCCCTCCACTTT. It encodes CASSRTGTVNSPLHF.

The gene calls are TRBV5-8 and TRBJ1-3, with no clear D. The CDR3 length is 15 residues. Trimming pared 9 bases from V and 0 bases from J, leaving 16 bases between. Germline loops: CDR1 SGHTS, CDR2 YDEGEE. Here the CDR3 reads CATQLSGRSGNTIYF. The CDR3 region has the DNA TGTGCCACCCAGCTTTCGGGCCGCTCTGGAAACACCATATATTTT.

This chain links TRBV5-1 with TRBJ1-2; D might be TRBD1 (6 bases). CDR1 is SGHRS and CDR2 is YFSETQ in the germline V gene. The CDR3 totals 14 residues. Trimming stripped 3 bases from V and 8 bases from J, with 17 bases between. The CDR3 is CASSSVGGLLGYTF. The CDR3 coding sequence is TGCGCCAGCAGCTCGGTTGGGGGGCTTCTAGGCTACACCTTC.

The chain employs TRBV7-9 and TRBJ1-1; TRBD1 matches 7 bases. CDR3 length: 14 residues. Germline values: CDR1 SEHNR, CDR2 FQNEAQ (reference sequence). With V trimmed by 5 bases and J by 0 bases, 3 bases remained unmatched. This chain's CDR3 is CASSGTALNTEAFF. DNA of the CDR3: TGTGCCAGCAGCGGGACAGCCCTGAACACTGAAGCTTTCTTT.

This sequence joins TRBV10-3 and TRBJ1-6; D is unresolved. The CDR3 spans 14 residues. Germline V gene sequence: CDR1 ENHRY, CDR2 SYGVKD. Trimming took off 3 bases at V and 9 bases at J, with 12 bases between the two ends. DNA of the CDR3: TGTGCCATCAGTGACCGGGGAGTGGGTTCACCCCTCCACTTT. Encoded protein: CAISDRGVGSPLHF.

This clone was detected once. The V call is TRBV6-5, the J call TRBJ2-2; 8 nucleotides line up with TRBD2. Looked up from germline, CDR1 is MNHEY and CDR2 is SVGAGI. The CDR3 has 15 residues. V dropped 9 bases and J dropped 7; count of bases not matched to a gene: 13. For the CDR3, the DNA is TGTGCCAGTTCCCCCGGGGGGGGGCGAGGCGGGGAGCTGTTTTTT. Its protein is CASSPGGGRGGELFF.